This is a list of T cell receptor beta chains from one sample in a study of brain metastases from non-small cell lung cancer. Using immunoSEQ multiplex PCR, the repertoire was profiled, and TCRdb retains in-frame clones only, with some absent. The sample carries approximately 3,000 clones, 88% recorded once. Sequencing used primary lung tumor tissue. Receptor source: a donor at least 40 years old with non-small cell lung cancer. CDR3s include the opening cysteine and the closing phenylalanine or tryptophan. The D gene is left open where the match is weak. Clone size, where shown, is once, few, many, or a class for clones that have expanded.

TRBV4-3	NA	TRBD1	TRBJ2-7	CASSQAGGSYEQYF	TGCGCCAGCAGCCAAGCAGGGGGCTCCTACGAGCAGTACTTC
TRBV28	NA	NA	TRBJ2-1	CASSFPGVTYNEQFF	TGTGCCAGCAGTTTTCCCGGGGTCACCTACAATGAGCAGTTCTTC
TRBV2	NA	NA	TRBJ1-4	CASKRGSNEKLFF	TGTGCCAGCAAGCGCGGCAGCAATGAAAAACTGTTTTTT
TRBV12-3/TRBV12-4	NA	NA	TRBJ2-4	CASSLPERTQYF	TGTGCCAGCAGTCTACCGGAGCGTACTCAGTACTTC
TRBV19	NA	TRBD1	TRBJ1-5	CASRIGQVSNQPQHF	TGTGCCAGTAGAATCGGACAGGTTAGCAATCAGCCCCAGCATTTT
TRBV2	NA	NA	TRBJ1-1	CASSVTGNTEAFF	TGTGCCAGCAGCGTAACAGGGAACACTGAAGCTTTCTTT
TRBV20-1	NA	NA	TRBJ1-5	CSASVGREDQPQHF	TGCAGTGCTAGTGTTGGACGGGAAGATCAGCCCCAGCATTTT
TRBV28	NA	NA	TRBJ1-6	CASSRVGTGNSPLHF	TGTGCCAGCAGCAGGGTGGGGACTGGAAATTCACCCCTCCACTTT
TRBV6-4	NA	NA	TRBJ1-1	CASSVKTGRDTEAFF	TGTGCCAGCAGTGTCAAAACAGGGAGGGACACTGAAGCTTTCTTT
TRBV7-9	NA	NA	TRBJ1-1	CASIGGATEAFF	TGTGCCAGCATCGGGGGGGCGACTGAAGCTTTCTTT
TRBV19	once	NA	TRBJ1-5	CASRGREYQPQHF	TGTGCCAGTAGAGGAAGGGAATATCAGCCCCAGCATTTT
TRBV5-1	NA	TRBD2	TRBJ2-1	CASSLRAFETSGRGAGNEQFF	TGCGCCAGCAGCTTGCGTGCCTTTGAGACTAGCGGGAGAGGGGCCGGCAATGAGCAGTTCTTC
TRBV29-1	NA	NA	TRBJ2-1	CSVGGILSYNEQFF	TGCAGCGTTGGCGGGATCCTCTCCTACAATGAGCAGTTCTTC
TRBV18	NA	NA	TRBJ2-6	CASSPWDTSSGANVLTF	TGTGCCAGCTCACCCTGGGACACTAGCTCTGGGGCCAACGTCCTGACTTTC
TRBV5-8	NA	NA	TRBJ2-5	CASSLRQVETQYF	TGTGCCAGCAGCTTGAGACAGGTGGAGACCCAGTACTTC